Each of the 17 T cell receptor beta chains below was sequenced from the same sample in a study of Ad26.COV2.S vaccination and SARS-CoV-2 variants. Libraries were prepared by immunoSEQ multiplex PCR; TCRdb keeps only in-frame clonotypes and omits some of them. The profile covers about 370,000 clones, with approximately 90% appearing a single time and 1.5% to 2% taken by the ten largest. The treatment is: around 19 received Ad26.COV2.S at low or high dose, single or two shots; 5 received placebo; per-sample allocation not given. Sampling occurred on day 63 after the first vaccine or placebo injection. Here the sequenced sample was peripheral blood, taken in a trial of Ad26.COV2.S vaccine versus placebo. Receptors were obtained from a person between 18 and 60 years old who received the Ad26.COV2.S COVID-19 vaccine or a placebo.

CDR3 loop: CASSPTGLKQETQYF. CDR3 coding DNA: TGTGCCAGCAGCCCAACGGGACTAAAGCAAGAGACCCAGTACTTC. The chain is built from TRBV7-9 and TRBJ2-5; TRBD2 aligns across 7 bases. V shed 5 bases and J 2 bases; nucleotides not matched to a gene: 8. The length of the CDR3 is 15 residues. Germline CDR1 reads SEHNR; CDR2 reads FQNEAQ (reference sequence).

V and J are TRBV7-2 and TRBJ2-3; D may be TRBD1 or TRBD2 (5 bases each). Germline V CDR1 and CDR2: SGHTA, FQGNSA. The CDR3 contains 17 residues. The V end was cut by 5 bases, the J end by 0 bases, with 18 bases between. The CDR3 spells CASSPRGAAFSTDTQYF. The CDR3 DNA reads as TGTGCCAGCAGCCCCCGAGGGGCGGCTTTTAGCACAGATACGCAGTATTTT.

The rearrangement links TRBV5-4 to TRBJ2-5; D not resolved. Deletions cut 0 bases from V and 4 bases from J, with 7 bases between. The CDR3 totals 13 residues. Germline values: CDR1 SGHNT, CDR2 YYREEE (reference sequence). The CDR3 sequence: CASSLGWGETQYF. The CDR3 nucleotides are TGTGCCAGCAGCTTGGGCTGGGGAGAGACCCAGTACTTC.

The chain is built from TRBV9 and TRBJ1-4; no firm D call. This CDR3 has 14 amino acids. V lost 0 bases to trimming and J lost 3 bases, with 6 bases between them. Germline V gene sequence: CDR1 SGDLS, CDR2 YYNGEE. The chain's CDR3 is CASSVAGSNEKLFF. CDR3 in DNA: TGTGCCAGCAGCGTAGCGGGATCTAATGAAAAACTGTTTTTT.

The J gene is TRBJ2-1, the V gene TRBV11-1; 8 bases are a match to TRBD2. This CDR3 spans 15 amino acids. V gave up 2 bases and J gave up 6 bases; unmatched junction bases: 6. Germline V gene sequence: CDR1 SGHAT, CDR2 FQDESV (reference sequence). CDR3 sequence reads: CASSLFGRAGNEQFF. The CDR3 DNA reads TGTGCCAGCAGCTTATTCGGGAGGGCCGGCAATGAGCAGTTCTTC.

The chain uses TRBV9 and TRBJ2-1; D remains ambiguous. Between the trimmed V and J ends, which lost 4 bases and 1 base, there was a span of 15 bases. The CDR3 totals 16 residues. Germline CDR1 reads SGDLS; CDR2 reads YYNGEE. CDR3 nucleotide sequence: TGTGCCAGCAGCTCCCCAATATCGGGTTCCTACAATGAGCAGTTCTTC. Translation gives CASSSPISGSYNEQFF.

The V call is TRBV4-1, the J call TRBJ2-7, with TRBD2 matching over 11 bases. V lost 3 bases and J lost 3; bases outside the gene matches: 7. Germline V gene sequence: CDR1 MGHRA, CDR2 YSYEKL. The CDR3 has 16 amino acids. CDR3 DNA sequence: TGCGCCAGCAGCCAGGCGACTAGCGGGACTTTCTACGAGCAGTACTTC. Its protein product is CASSQATSGTFYEQYF.

This clone was found many times. The chain links TRBV11-3 to TRBJ2-5; 11 nucleotides match TRBD2. V lost 1 base to trimming and J lost 4 bases; unmatched junction nucleotides: 5. The CDR3 extends over 16 amino acids. CDR1 and CDR2 from the germline V gene are SGHNT and YENEEA. The CDR3 loop is CASSLGLAGGGETQYF. In DNA, the CDR3 is TGTGCCAGCAGCTTAGGCCTAGCGGGAGGAGGAGAGACCCAGTACTTC.

The chain uses TRBV3-1 (or the pseudogene TRBV3-2) and TRBJ2-6, with 9 positions matching TRBD2. CDR1 LGHDT and CDR2 YNNKEL come from the germline V gene (reference sequence). The J segment lost 2 bases and the V segment lost 3 bases, leaving 5 bases of the junction unmatched. The CDR3 loop spans 17 amino acids. The CDR3 DNA follows: TGTGCCAGCAGCCAGGCATCTAGCGGGACTGGGGCCAACGTCCTGACTTTC. Translation: CASSQASSGTGANVLTF.

This chain links TRBV27 with TRBJ2-1; TRBD2 matches 12 bases. There are 13 residues in the CDR3. V lost 3 bases, J lost 9 bases, and 0 bases stayed unmatched. In germline, CDR1 is MNHEY, CDR2 SMNVEV (reference sequence). CDR3 coding DNA: TGTGCCAGCAGTTTGACTAGCGGGGGTGAGCAGTTCTTC. Its translation: CASSLTSGGEQFF.

This clone was seen only once. This chain joins TRBV6-5 and TRBJ1-5; D is uncertain. The CDR3 spans 14 residues. V lost 1 base and J 7 bases, leaving 11 bases between the germline ends. Germline V gene data show CDR1 as MNHEY and CDR2 as SVGAGI. The CDR3 region has the DNA TGTGCCAGCAGTTACTATGCCGGTGAGCAGCCCCAGCATTTT. Its translation is CASSYYAGEQPQHF.

The genes are TRBV19 and TRBJ2-3; TRBD2 aligns across 7 bases. Per the germline V gene, CDR1 is LNHDA and CDR2 is SQIVND (reference sequence). V lost 1 base and J lost 1; bases outside the gene matches: 2. This CDR3 has 15 amino acids. CDR3 sequence (DNA): TGTGCCAGTAGTATAGCGCTAGCGGGCACAGATACGCAGTATTTT. This encodes CASSIALAGTDTQYF.

The chain recombines TRBV12-3 or TRBV12-4 with TRBJ2-7, with D unclear. This CDR3 is 12 amino acids long. Trimming left V 6 bases short and J 2 bases short, with 8 bases between. The CDR3 here is CASSRTAYEQYF. In DNA, the CDR3 is TGTGCCAGCAGCAGGACGGCCTACGAGCAGTACTTC.

V and J are TRBV2 and TRBJ1-3; the D is unclear. The V gene's germline CDR1 is SNHLY and CDR2 FYNNEI. This CDR3 is built from 14 residues. Trimming took off 7 bases at V and 4 bases at J, with 14 bases between the two ends. The CDR3 is CASTQGLSGNTIYF. CDR3 sequence (DNA): TGTGCCAGCACCCAAGGACTATCCGGAAACACCATATATTTT.

This chain connects TRBV27 to TRBJ2-5, with a tentative D call TRBD1 (6 bases). The ends were cut back, 9 bases at V and 1 base at J, with 18 bases in the middle. Germline values: CDR1 MNHEY, CDR2 SMNVEV (reference sequence). The length of the CDR3 is 15 residues. The CDR3 DNA sequence: TGTGCCAGTAAGATGCGCCGGGACACCCAAGAGACCCAGTACTTC. As protein: CASKMRRDTQETQYF.

V and J are TRBV23-1 and TRBJ2-7; TRBD2 agrees at 10 bases. TRBV23-1 is marked as an open reading frame, function uncertain. The J segment lost 2 bases and the V segment lost 4 bases, leaving 5 bases of the junction unmatched. This CDR3 is built from 15 residues. The CDR3 DNA reads as TGCGCCAGCAGTCGAGATCTAGCGGGAGCCTACGAGCAGTACTTC. Translation gives CASSRDLAGAYEQYF.

The V and J genes are TRBV12-5 and TRBJ2-1; tentatively, D is TRBD1 or TRBD2 (5 bases each). Germline CDR1 is LGHNT and CDR2 is FRNRAP. The CDR3 has 17 residues. With 0 bases removed from V and 8 bases from J, the gap between germline ends came to 20 bases. The CDR3 nucleotides are TGTGCTAGTGGTTTGGTATTTGGGGGAGCAAGGGCCCATGAGCAGTTCTTC. Translated: CASGLVFGGARAHEQFF.